This is a list of T cell receptor beta chains from one sample in a study of cytomegalovirus exposure and HLA in healthy donors. Assay used: immunoSEQ multiplex PCR; TCRdb lists only in-frame clones, some missing. The data show some 180,000 clones, 85% seen once. The sequencing sample was made of PBMCs. The receptors shown here come from a woman between 50 and 59 years old in good health and CMV-seronegative. Both conserved end residues are part of each CDR3. The D gene is left open where the match is weak. Rows may omit the clone size; those that give it use once, few, many or a size class.

v_call,clone_size,j_call,d_call,cdr3_length,cdr3_nt,cdr3_aa
TRBV28,NA,TRBJ1-5,NA,16,TGTGCCAGCAGTTTTTGGAGGACGGCCCTAAATCAGCCCCAGCATTTT,CASSFWRTALNQPQHF
TRBV5-1,NA,TRBJ2-5,TRBD2,13,TGCGCCAGCAGGGCGGGACTACAAGAGACCCAGTACTTC,CASRAGLQETQYF
TRBV5-4,NA,TRBJ2-1,NA,15,TGTGCCAGCAGCTTGAGTCGGACTCTCTACAATGAGCAGTTCTTC,CASSLSRTLYNEQFF
TRBV9,once,TRBJ1-2,TRBD1,15,TGTGCCAGCAGCGCAAAGCAGGGGGCGAGAGATGGCTACACCTTC,CASSAKQGARDGYTF
TRBV2,NA,TRBJ1-3,TRBD1,13,TGTGCCTTACAGGGGATATCTGGAAACACCATATATTTT,CALQGISGNTIYF
TRBV6-6,NA,TRBJ2-3,TRBD2,14,TGTGCCAGCAAGAATAGCGGGAGCACAGATACGCAGTATTTT,CASKNSGSTDTQYF
TRBV27,once,TRBJ2-7,TRBD1,15,TGTGCCAGCAGTCCCGTCCGGGACAGTCCCTACGAGCAGTACTTC,CASSPVRDSPYEQYF
TRBV19,NA,TRBJ2-6,TRBD1,15,TGTGCCAGTAAGGAGACAGGGACCGGGGCCAACGTCCTGACTTTC,CASKETGTGANVLTF
TRBV28,NA,TRBJ1-1,NA,13,TGTGCCAGCAGGCTTACTTTGAACACTGAAGCTTTCTTT,CASRLTLNTEAFF
TRBV5-1,NA,TRBJ1-1,TRBD1,14,TGCGCCAGCAGCAAACGAACAGGGGGCACTGAAGCTTTCTTT,CASSKRTGGTEAFF
TRBV4-3,NA,TRBJ2-7,NA,15,TGCGCCAGCAGCCAAGATAGGAGCGACTCCTACGAGCAGTACTTC,CASSQDRSDSYEQYF
TRBV7-2,NA,TRBJ2-7,TRBD1,16,TGTGCCAGCAGCTTAGAGGTGGTCGCAGGGGGCTACGAGCAGTACTTC,CASSLEVVAGGYEQYF
TRBV19,once,TRBJ1-1,TRBD1,14,TGTGCCAGTAGAACCCGACAGGGGGCGACTGAAGCTTTCTTT,CASRTRQGATEAFF
TRBV4-3,NA,TRBJ2-1,TRBD1,13,TGCGCCAGCAGCCACGGGACAGACAATGAGCAGTTCTTC,CASSHGTDNEQFF
TRBV5-1,NA,TRBJ1-4,TRBD1,15,TGCGCCAGCAGCTTGAAGACAGGGGTAAATGAAAAACTGTTTTTT,CASSLKTGVNEKLFF
TRBV11-2,NA,TRBJ2-1,NA,15,TGTGCCAGCACCTTAGCGACGGGCTCCTACAATGAGCAGTTCTTC,CASTLATGSYNEQFF
TRBV7-2,NA,TRBJ2-5,NA,14,TGTGCCAGCAGCTTAGGCAGGGAGGGGGGGACCCAGTACTTC,CASSLGREGGTQYF
TRBV19,NA,TRBJ1-1,NA,16,TGTGCCAGTAGGGATACAGGGTCGGTTTCGAACACTGAAGCTTTCTTT,CASRDTGSVSNTEAFF
TRBV6-5,NA,TRBJ2-6,NA,15,TGTGCCAGCAGTCCTCAGGATCCTGGGGCCAACGTCCTGACTTTC,CASSPQDPGANVLTF
TRBV5-4,NA,TRBJ2-7,TRBD2,13,TGTGCCAGCAGCAGTAGCGGGAGGCACGAGCAGTACTTC,CASSSSGRHEQYF
TRBV6-5,few,TRBJ2-1,TRBD2,14,TGTGCCAGCAGTTACGGACTAGCCTACAATGAGCAGTTCTTC,CASSYGLAYNEQFF
TRBV7-2,NA,TRBJ2-3,NA,17,TGTGCCAGCAGCTTGGGCCCCCTAGCGCCGTCGGCAGATACGCAGTATTTT,CASSLGPLAPSADTQYF
TRBV29-1,NA,TRBJ2-7,TRBD1,13,TGCAGCGTTGAAGGGGACAGCCCCTACGAGCAGTACTTC,CSVEGDSPYEQYF
TRBV5-1,NA,TRBJ2-7,TRBD2,15,TGCGCCAGCAGGGCTGGGACTAGCGGCCCCTACGAGCAGTACTTC,CASRAGTSGPYEQYF
TRBV5-1,NA,TRBJ2-3,TRBD2,16,TGCGCCAGCAGCTTGATGGGCGGGAGCGGGACAGATACGCAGTATTTT,CASSLMGGSGTDTQYF
TRBV6-1,NA,TRBJ1-1,NA,13,TGTGCCAGCAGTCGGACATATGACACTGAAGCTTTCTTT,CASSRTYDTEAFF
TRBV28,NA,TRBJ1-5,NA,14,TGTGCCAGCAGTTTAGCAGGGAGGGGACAGCCCCAGCATTTT,CASSLAGRGQPQHF
TRBV7-2,NA,TRBJ1-3,NA,17,TGTGCCAGCAGCTCCCAGATCGGACAGATCTCTGGAAACACCATATATTTT,CASSSQIGQISGNTIYF